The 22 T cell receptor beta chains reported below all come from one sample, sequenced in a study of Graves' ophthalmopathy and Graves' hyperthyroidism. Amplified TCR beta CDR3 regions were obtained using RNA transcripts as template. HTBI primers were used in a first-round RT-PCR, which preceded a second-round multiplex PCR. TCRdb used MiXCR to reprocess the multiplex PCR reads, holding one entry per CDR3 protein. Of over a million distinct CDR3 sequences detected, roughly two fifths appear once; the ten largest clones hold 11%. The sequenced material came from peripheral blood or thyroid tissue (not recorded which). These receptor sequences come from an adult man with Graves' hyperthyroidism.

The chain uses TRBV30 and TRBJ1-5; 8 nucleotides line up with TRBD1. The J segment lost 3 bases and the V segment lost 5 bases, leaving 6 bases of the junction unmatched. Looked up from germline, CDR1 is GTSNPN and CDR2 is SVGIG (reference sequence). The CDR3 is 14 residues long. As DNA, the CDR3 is TGTGCCTGGGCGACAGGGGCCTTCAATCAGCCCCAGCATTTT. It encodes CAWATGAFNQPQHF.

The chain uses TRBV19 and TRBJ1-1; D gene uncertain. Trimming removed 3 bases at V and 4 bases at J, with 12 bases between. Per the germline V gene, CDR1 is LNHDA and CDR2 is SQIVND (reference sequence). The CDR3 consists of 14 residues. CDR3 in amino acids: CASSMLLLATEAFF. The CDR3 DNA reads TGTGCCAGTAGTATGCTTCTCCTGGCCACTGAAGCTTTCTTT. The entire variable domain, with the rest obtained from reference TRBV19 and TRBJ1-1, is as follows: DGGITQSPKYLFRKEGQNVTLSCEQNLNHDAMYWYRQDPGQGLRLIYYSQIVNDFQKGDIAEGYSVSREKKESFPLTVTSAQKNPTAFYLCASSMLLLATEAFFGQGTRLTVV.

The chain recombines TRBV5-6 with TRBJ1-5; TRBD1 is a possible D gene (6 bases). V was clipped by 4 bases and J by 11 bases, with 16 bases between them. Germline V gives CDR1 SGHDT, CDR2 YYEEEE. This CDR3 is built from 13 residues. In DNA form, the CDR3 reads TGTGCCAGCAGCCTCCAGGGGATGGAGACCCAGCATTTT. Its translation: CASSLQGMETQHF.

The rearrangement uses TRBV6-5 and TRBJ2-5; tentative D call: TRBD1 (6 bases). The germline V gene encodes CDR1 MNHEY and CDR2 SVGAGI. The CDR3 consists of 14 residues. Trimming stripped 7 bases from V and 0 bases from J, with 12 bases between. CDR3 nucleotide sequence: TGTGCCAGCAATTATGAGGGGGACCAAGAGACCCAGTACTTC. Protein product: CASNYEGDQETQYF.

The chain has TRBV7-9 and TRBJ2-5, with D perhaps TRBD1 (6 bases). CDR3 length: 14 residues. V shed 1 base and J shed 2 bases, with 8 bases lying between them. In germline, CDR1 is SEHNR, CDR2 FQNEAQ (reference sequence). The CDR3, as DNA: TGTGCCAGCAGCTTAGACGACAGGCAAGAGACCCAGTACTTC. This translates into CASSLDDRQETQYF.

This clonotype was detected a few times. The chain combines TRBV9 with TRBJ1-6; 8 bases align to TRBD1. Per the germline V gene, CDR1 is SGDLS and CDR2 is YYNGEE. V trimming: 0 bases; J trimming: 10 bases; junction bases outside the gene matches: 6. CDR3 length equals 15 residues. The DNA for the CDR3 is TGTGCCAGCAGCGTAGTCCCGACAGGGGTGTCACCCCTCCACTTT. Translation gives CASSVVPTGVSPLHF.

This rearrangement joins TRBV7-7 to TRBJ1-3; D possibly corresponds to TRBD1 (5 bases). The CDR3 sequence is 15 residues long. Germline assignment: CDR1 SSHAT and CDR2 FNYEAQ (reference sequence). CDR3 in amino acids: CVSSLGGAYGNTIYF. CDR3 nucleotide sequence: TGTGTTAGCAGCTTAGGAGGGGCGTATGGAAACACCATATATTTT.

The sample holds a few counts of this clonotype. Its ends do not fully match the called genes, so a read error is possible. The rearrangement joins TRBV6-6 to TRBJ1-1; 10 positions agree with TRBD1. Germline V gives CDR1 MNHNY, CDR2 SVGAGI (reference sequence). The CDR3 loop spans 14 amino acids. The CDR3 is CASSHSDRGPEAFF. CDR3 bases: TGTGCCAGCAGTCACTCCGACAGGGGGCCCGAAGCTTTCTTT.

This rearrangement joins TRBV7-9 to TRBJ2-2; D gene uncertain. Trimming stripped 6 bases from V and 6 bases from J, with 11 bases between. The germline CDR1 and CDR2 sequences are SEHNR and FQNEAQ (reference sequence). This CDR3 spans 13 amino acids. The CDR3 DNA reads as TGTGCCAGCAGAGATGGACGGGCCGGGGAGCTGTTTTTT. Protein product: CASRDGRAGELFF. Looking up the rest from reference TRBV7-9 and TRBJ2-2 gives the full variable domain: DTGVSQNPRHKITKRGQNVTFRCDPISEHNRLYWYRQTLGQGPEFLTYFQNEAQLEKSRLLSDRFSAERPKGSFSTLEIQRTEQGDSAMYLCASRDGRAGELFFGEGSRLTVL.

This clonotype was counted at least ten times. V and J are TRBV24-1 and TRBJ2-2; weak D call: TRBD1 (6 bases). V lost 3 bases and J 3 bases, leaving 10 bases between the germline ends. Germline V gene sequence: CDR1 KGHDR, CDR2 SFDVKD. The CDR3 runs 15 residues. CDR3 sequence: CATSDRDIDTGELFF. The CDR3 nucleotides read TGTGCCACCAGTGATCGGGACATAGACACCGGGGAGCTGTTTTTT.

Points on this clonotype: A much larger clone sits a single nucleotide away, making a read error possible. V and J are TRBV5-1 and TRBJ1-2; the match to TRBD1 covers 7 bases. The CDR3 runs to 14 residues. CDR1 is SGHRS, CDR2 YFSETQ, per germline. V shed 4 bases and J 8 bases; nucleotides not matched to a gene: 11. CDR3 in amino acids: CASSLGTAQRGYTF. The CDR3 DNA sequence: TGCGCCAGCAGCCTCGGGACAGCCCAGAGGGGCTACACCTTC.

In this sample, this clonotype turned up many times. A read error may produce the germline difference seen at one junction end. CDR3 loop: CASSLSGDTEAFF. The CDR3, as DNA: TGTGCCAGTAGTTTAAGTGGTGACACTGAAGCTTTCTTT. The chain links TRBV5-1 to TRBJ1-1; no clear D gene. Germline V gives CDR1 SGHRS, CDR2 YFSETQ. The CDR3 is 13 residues long.

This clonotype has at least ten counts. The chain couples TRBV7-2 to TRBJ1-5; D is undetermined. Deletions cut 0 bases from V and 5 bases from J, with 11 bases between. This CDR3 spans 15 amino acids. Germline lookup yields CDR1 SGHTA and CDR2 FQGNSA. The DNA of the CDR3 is TGTGCCAGCAGCTTAGCCCTGGAAAGGTATCAGCCCCAGCATTTT. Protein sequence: CASSLALERYQPQHF.

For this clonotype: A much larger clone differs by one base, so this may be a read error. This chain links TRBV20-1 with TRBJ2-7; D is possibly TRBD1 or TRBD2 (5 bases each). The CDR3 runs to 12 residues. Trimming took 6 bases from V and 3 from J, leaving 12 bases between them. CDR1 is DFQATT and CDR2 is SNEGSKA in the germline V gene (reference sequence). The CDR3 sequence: CSAGDVLYEQYF. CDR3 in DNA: TGCAGTGCCGGGGACGTTCTCTACGAGCAGTACTTC.

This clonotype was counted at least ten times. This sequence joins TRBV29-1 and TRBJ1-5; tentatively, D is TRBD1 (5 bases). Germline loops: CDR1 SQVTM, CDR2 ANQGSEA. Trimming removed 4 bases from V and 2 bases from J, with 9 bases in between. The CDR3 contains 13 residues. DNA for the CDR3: TGCAGCGTTGGCGGGACGGGCAATCAGCCCCAGCATTTT. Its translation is CSVGGTGNQPQHF.

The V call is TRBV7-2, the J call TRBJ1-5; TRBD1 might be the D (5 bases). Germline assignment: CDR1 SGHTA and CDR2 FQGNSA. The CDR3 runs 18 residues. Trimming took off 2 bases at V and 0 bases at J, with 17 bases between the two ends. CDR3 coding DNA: TGTGCCAGCAGCTTAAATTGGGGCGCGGGAGATAGCAATCAGCCCCAGCATTTT. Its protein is CASSLNWGAGDSNQPQHF.

The CDR3 sequence: CASSTRGSSGNTIYF. In DNA form, the CDR3 reads TGTGCCAGCAGCACCCGGGGGTCCTCTGGAAACACCATATATTTT. This chain uses TRBV7-2 with TRBJ1-3; a possible D gene is TRBD1 (5 bases). The ends were cut back, 5 bases at V and 0 bases at J, with 11 bases in the middle. Germline CDR1 reads SGHTA; CDR2 reads FQGNSA. This CDR3 comprises 15 residues. Based on the CDR3 plus reference TRBV7-2 and TRBJ1-3, the full variable domain is GAGVSQSPSNKVTEKGKDVELRCDPISGHTALYWYRQSLGQGLEFLIYFQGNSAPDKSGLPSDRFSAERTGGSVSTLTIQRTQQEDSAVYLCASSTRGSSGNTIYFGEGSWLTVV.

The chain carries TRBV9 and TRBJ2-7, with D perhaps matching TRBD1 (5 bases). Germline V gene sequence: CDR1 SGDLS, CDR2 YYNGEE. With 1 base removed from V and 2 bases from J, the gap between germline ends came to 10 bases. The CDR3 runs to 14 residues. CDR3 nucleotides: TGTGCCAGCAGCGTATCTGCCAGGGCCTACGAGCAGTACTTC. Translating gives CASSVSARAYEQYF.

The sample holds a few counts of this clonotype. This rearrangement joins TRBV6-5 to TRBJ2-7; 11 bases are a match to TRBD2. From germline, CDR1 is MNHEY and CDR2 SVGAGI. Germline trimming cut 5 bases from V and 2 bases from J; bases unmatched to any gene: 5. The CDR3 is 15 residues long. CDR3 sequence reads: CASSDPSGGTYEQYF. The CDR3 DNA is TGTGCCAGCAGTGACCCTAGCGGGGGGACCTACGAGCAGTACTTC.

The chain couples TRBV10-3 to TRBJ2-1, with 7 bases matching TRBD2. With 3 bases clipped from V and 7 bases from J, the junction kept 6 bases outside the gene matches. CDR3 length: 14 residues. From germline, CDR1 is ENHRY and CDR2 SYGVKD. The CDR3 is CAISEGAGWNEQFF. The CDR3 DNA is TGTGCCATCAGTGAAGGAGCGGGGTGGAATGAGCAGTTCTTC.

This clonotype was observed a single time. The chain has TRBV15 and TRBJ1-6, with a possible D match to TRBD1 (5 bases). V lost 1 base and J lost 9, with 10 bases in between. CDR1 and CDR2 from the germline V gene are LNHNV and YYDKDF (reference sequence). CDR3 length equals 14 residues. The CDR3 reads CATSRVQGGSPLHF. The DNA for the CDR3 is TGTGCCACCAGCAGAGTTCAGGGAGGTTCACCCCTCCACTTT.

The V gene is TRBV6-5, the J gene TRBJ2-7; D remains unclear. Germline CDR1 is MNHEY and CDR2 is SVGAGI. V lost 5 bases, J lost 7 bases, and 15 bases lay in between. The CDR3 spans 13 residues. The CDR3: CASSPDSFREQYF. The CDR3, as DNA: TGTGCCAGCAGTCCCGACTCCTTTAGGGAGCAGTACTTC.